This T cell receptor (beta chain) was profiled in a study of CD8+CD57+ T cells in acquired aplastic anemia. This CDR3 has 16 residues. Germline assignment: CDR1 MNHNS and CDR2 SASEGT. Trimming removed 0 bases from V and 8 bases from J, with 14 bases in between. Using genomic DNA as the template, TCR beta VDJ and CDR3 profiling was carried out. TCRdb re-called the reads through MiXCR, storing one row per CDR3 protein. Here the sample spans around 200,000 distinct CDR3 sequences, over 60% being singletons. There are many counts of this clonotype. The TCR comes from a human donor in good health. The V and J genes are TRBV6-1 and TRBJ1-6; D is unresolved. Sequencing was performed on sorted CD4+, CD8+, or CD8+CD57+ T cells (not recorded which) from PBMCs. In nucleotides, the CDR3 is TGTGCCAGCAGTGAAGCGCTGGAGCAGATCTATTCACCCCTCCACTTT. This translates into CASSEALEQIYSPLHF.